Following are 28 T cell receptor beta chains from one sample sequenced in a study of blood T cell repertoires in COVID-19. The data were produced by immunoSEQ multiplex PCR, yet TCRdb's version contains in-frame clones alone and is incomplete. Of 150,000 to 200,000 clones detected, 70% to 80% appear once; the ten largest clones hold about 13%. The sequencing sample was made of peripheral blood. The source of these receptors is a man aged 45-60 years who had recovered from COVID-19.

This clone was seen more than once but under ten times. The CDR3 loop reads CASSTRPPSGSETQYF. CDR3 DNA: TGTGCCAGTAGTACCCGACCCCCTAGCGGGAGTGAGACCCAGTACTTC. The chain uses TRBV19 and TRBJ2-5, with 10 bases lining up with TRBD2. V lost 4 bases to trimming and J lost 5 bases; unmatched junction nucleotides: 10. Germline CDR1 and CDR2: LNHDA and SQIVND (reference sequence). This CDR3 has 16 residues.

This chain connects TRBV10-3 to TRBJ1-3; 12 bases match TRBD1. V gave up 5 bases and J gave up 1 base; unmatched junction bases: 3. There are 16 residues in the CDR3. Per the germline V gene, CDR1 is ENHRY and CDR2 is SYGVKD. The DNA of the CDR3 is TGTGCCATCAGTCGGGACAGGGGGCAATCTGGAAACACCATATATTTT. Translation: CAISRDRGQSGNTIYF.

V is TRBV11-1 and J is TRBJ2-5; 7 bases line up with TRBD2. CDR3 size: 14 residues. J gave up 5 bases and V 7 bases, and 10 bases lay outside the gene matches. CDR1 is SGHAT, CDR2 FQDESV, per germline (reference sequence). The DNA for the CDR3 is TGTGCCAGCACCCGTGGGGGGGGTCGGGAGACCCAGTACTTC. Its translation: CASTRGGGRETQYF.

The J gene is TRBJ1-5, the V gene TRBV7-2; TRBD1 matches at 9 bases. The CDR3 extends over 18 amino acids. Trimming removed 3 bases from V and 6 bases from J; junction bases left unmatched: 15. Germline CDR1 SGHTA, CDR2 FQGNSA. The chain's CDR3 is CASSLFGLVQGASQPQHF. The CDR3 DNA reads as TGTGCCAGCAGCTTGTTTGGACTAGTACAGGGGGCGAGTCAGCCCCAGCATTTT.

In its sample, this clone was seen once. The gene calls are TRBV11-3 and TRBJ2-1; D is undetermined. V lost 1 base, J lost 9 bases, and 10 bases lay in between. This CDR3 is built from 13 residues. Germline lookup yields CDR1 SGHNT and CDR2 YENEEA. The CDR3 DNA follows: TGTGCCAGCAGCTTAGGCGCCGTTCGTGAGCAGTTCTTC. Its protein product is CASSLGAVREQFF.

This clone was detected a few times. The sample holds other DNA sequences that translate to the same CDR3. The chain joins TRBV29-1 to TRBJ2-3; D is possibly TRBD1 (6 bases). Per germline, CDR1 SQVTM and CDR2 ANQGSEA. The CDR3 has 13 amino acids. V lost 4 bases, J lost 3 bases, and 11 bases lay in between. CDR3: CSVVGGATDTQYF. The CDR3 DNA is TGCAGCGTTGTAGGGGGTGCAACAGATACGCAGTATTTT.

The V and J genes are TRBV19 and TRBJ2-2; a weak D match, TRBD1 (6 bases). Trimming took off 3 bases at V and 6 bases at J, with 20 bases between the two ends. The CDR3 extends over 17 amino acids. Looked up from germline, CDR1 is LNHDA and CDR2 is SQIVND (reference sequence). The CDR3 protein is CASSIFVPPGVPGELFF. DNA of the CDR3: TGTGCCAGTAGTATCTTTGTTCCCCCAGGGGTCCCCGGGGAGCTGTTTTTT.

This clone was recorded once. The chain combines TRBV9 with TRBJ1-1, with a weak D call TRBD1 (6 bases). The CDR3 runs 14 residues. Germline CDR1 reads SGDLS; CDR2 reads YYNGEE. The germline V and J ends were trimmed by 0 bases and 7 bases, with 13 bases remaining between them. The CDR3 DNA sequence: TGTGCCAGCAGCGTAGTAACAGGGAAGATTGAAGCTTTCTTT. It is translated as CASSVVTGKIEAFF.

J is TRBJ2-5 and V is TRBV7-2; tentatively, D is TRBD2 (7 bases). CDR3 length: 18 amino acids. V was trimmed by 2 bases and J by 0 bases, leaving 19 bases between them. Germline loops: CDR1 SGHTA, CDR2 FQGNSA. This CDR3 is CASSLWGAASGDQETQYF. The CDR3 DNA reads as TGTGCCAGCAGCTTATGGGGGGCAGCTAGCGGTGACCAAGAGACCCAGTACTTC.

The rearrangement joins TRBV27 to TRBJ2-7, with 7 bases fitting TRBD2. Unmatched junction bases numbered 9, after V lost 5 bases and J lost 2 bases. The CDR3 contains 15 residues. Looked up from germline, CDR1 is MNHEY and CDR2 is SMNVEV (reference sequence). The CDR3: CASSTSGTIPYEQYF. The DNA of the CDR3 is TGTGCCAGCAGTACCTCCGGGACTATACCCTACGAGCAGTACTTC.

The gene calls are TRBV30 and TRBJ1-1; 9 nucleotides align to TRBD1. Looked up from germline, CDR1 is GTSNPN and CDR2 is SVGIG (reference sequence). The trim removed 4 bases at V and 5 bases at J, leaving 2 bases unmatched. The CDR3 runs to 12 residues. The CDR3 protein is CAWNRGLTEAFF. CDR3 DNA: TGTGCCTGGAACAGGGGGCTTACTGAAGCTTTCTTT.

The table lists this clone with a few counts. The chain has TRBV27 and TRBJ2-3, with D possibly TRBD2 on 5 matching bases. Trimming removed 3 bases from V and 2 bases from J, with 9 bases in between. Germline V gene data show CDR1 as MNHEY and CDR2 as SMNVEV (reference sequence). The CDR3 runs 14 residues. In DNA, the CDR3 is TGTGCCAGCAGTTTGGAGCGGACCACAGATACGCAGTATTTT. Translation: CASSLERTTDTQYF.

V gene TRBV24-1 combines with J gene TRBJ2-5; TRBD1 aligns across 8 bases. The CDR3 has 15 residues. Germline loops: CDR1 KGHDR, CDR2 SFDVKD. V gave up 4 bases and J gave up 5 bases; unmatched junction bases: 8. In DNA, the CDR3 is TGTGCCACCAGTGACCCCAGGGGGCCCAGGGAGACCCAGTACTTC. Translated: CATSDPRGPRETQYF.

This chain connects TRBV28 to TRBJ2-1; 8 positions match TRBD2. CDR1 and CDR2 (germline): MDHEN, SYDVKM. The CDR3 length is 16 residues. Trimming took 5 bases from V and 6 from J; bases not matched to a gene: 12. CDR3 in amino acids: CASSPPGGFLSNEQFF. Here the CDR3 DNA reads TGTGCCAGCAGTCCTCCGGGAGGGTTTCTATCCAATGAGCAGTTCTTC. Combining the CDR3 with reference TRBV28 and TRBJ2-1 gives the whole variable domain DVKVTQSSRYLVKRTGEKVFLECVQDMDHENMFWYRQDPGLGLRLIYFSYDVKMKEKGDIPEGYSVSREKKERFSLILESASTNQTSMYLCASSPPGGFLSNEQFFGPGTRLTVL.

The chain has TRBV29-1 and TRBJ2-2; 11 positions agree with TRBD2. The ends lost 4 bases at V and 6 bases at J; junction bases unmatched: 1. The CDR3 covers 13 residues. CDR1 is SQVTM and CDR2 is ANQGSEA in the germline V gene. As DNA, the CDR3 is TGCAGCGTTGTAGCGGGAGGGGCCGGGGAGCTGTTTTTT. Its translation is CSVVAGGAGELFF.

V is TRBV5-4 and J is TRBJ2-3, with 10 bases lining up with TRBD1. V lost 5 bases, J lost 6 bases, and 9 bases stayed unmatched. Germline V CDR1 and CDR2: SGHNT, YYREEE (reference sequence). CDR3 length: 15 residues. The CDR3 here is CASRAGTGAGDTQYF. The CDR3 bases are TGTGCCAGCAGGGCCGGGACAGGGGCGGGGGATACGCAGTATTTT.

This clone was counted a single time. The chain couples TRBV18 to TRBJ1-2; 9 positions match TRBD1. With 3 bases clipped from V and 12 bases from J, the junction kept 8 bases outside the gene matches. The germline CDR1 and CDR2 sequences are KGHSH and LQKENI. The CDR3 spans 13 residues. CDR3 DNA: TGTGCCAGCTCACCCCCGCTTGGACAGGGGCACACCTTC. As protein: CASSPPLGQGHTF.

J is TRBJ2-1 and V is TRBV7-9, with 8 positions matching TRBD2. After removal of 6 bases from V and 7 bases from J, the junction contained 20 bases not matched to a gene. This CDR3 is built from 18 residues. The germline V gene has CDR1 SEHNR and CDR2 FQNEAQ (reference sequence). CDR3 sequence (DNA): TGTGCCAGCAGGTTTAAGACCGGGACTAGGTTGTATTCGAATGAGCAGTTCTTC. It yields the protein CASRFKTGTRLYSNEQFF.

V is TRBV4-2 and J is TRBJ2-1; D remains unclear. The V gene lost 4 bases and the J gene lost 0 bases, with 10 bases spanning the gap. The CDR3 runs to 15 residues. The germline gives CDR1 LGHNA, CDR2 YNFKEQ. CDR3 sequence reads: CASSPQQSSYNEQFF. The CDR3 DNA follows: TGTGCCAGCAGCCCCCAACAGAGCTCCTACAATGAGCAGTTCTTC.

This chain connects TRBV10-2 to TRBJ2-2, with TRBD1 as a possible D gene (6 bases). Trimming took 7 bases from V and 7 from J, leaving 10 bases between them. Per germline, CDR1 WSHSY and CDR2 SAAADI. The CDR3 is made up of 12 amino acids. CDR3: CASNGQIGELFF. In DNA, the CDR3 is TGCGCCAGCAATGGACAGATCGGGGAGCTGTTTTTT.

The chain joins TRBV9 to TRBJ2-7; D is possibly TRBD1 (6 bases). CDR1 and CDR2 from the germline V gene are SGDLS and YYNGEE. The CDR3 spans 16 residues. Trimming stripped 4 bases from V and 0 bases from J, with 17 bases between. The CDR3 nucleotides read TGTGCCAGCAGCCCCACCGGGGACAAGAGCTCCTACGAGCAGTACTTC. Protein sequence: CASSPTGDKSSYEQYF.

The CDR3 sequence: CASSLAGPRTGSPLHF. CDR3 nucleotide sequence: TGTGCCAGCAGCTTAGCCGGGCCGCGAACGGGGTCACCCCTCCACTTT. The V call is TRBV7-3, the J call TRBJ1-6; D is uncertain. The CDR3 sequence is 16 residues long. V was shortened by 2 bases and J by 10 bases, with 18 bases between the two germline ends. Germline V gene sequence: CDR1 SGHTA, CDR2 FQGTGA.

V usage is TRBV5-1 and J usage is TRBJ1-5; possible D gene TRBD1, 5 bases. The germline CDR1 and CDR2 sequences are SGHRS and YFSETQ. The CDR3 loop spans 15 amino acids. V was pared by 0 bases and J by 2 bases, with 9 bases between. The CDR3 region has the DNA TGCGCCAGCAGCTTGGGGGTACAGGGCAATCAGCCCCAGCATTTT. This sequence encodes CASSLGVQGNQPQHF.

This clone has just one count. V gene TRBV5-1 combines with J gene TRBJ2-3, with TRBD1 as a possible D gene (6 bases). The V end lost 0 bases, the J end lost 0 bases, and 14 bases lay between the germline ends. The CDR3 covers 17 residues. Per germline, CDR1 SGHRS and CDR2 YFSETQ. DNA for the CDR3: TGCGCCAGCAGCTTGGGCCTAGGGGGAACTAGCACAGATACGCAGTATTTT. Residues: CASSLGLGGTSTDTQYF.

The chain employs TRBV18 and TRBJ1-3; 11 nucleotides match TRBD1. Germline loops: CDR1 KGHSH, CDR2 LQKENI. This CDR3 is built from 14 residues. Trimming at V came to 2 bases and at J to 8 bases, leaving 2 bases not matched to a gene. The CDR3 protein is CASSPGTGGDTIYF. DNA of the CDR3: TGTGCCAGCTCACCAGGGACAGGGGGAGACACCATATATTTT.

The chain is built from TRBV11-2 and TRBJ1-2, with D possibly being TRBD1 (5 bases). This CDR3 is built from 13 residues. CDR1 and CDR2 (germline): SGHAT, FQNNGV. V was clipped by 0 bases and J by 6 bases, with 8 bases between them. Here the CDR3 DNA reads TGTGCCAGCAGCTTAGACAGGGTGAATGGCTACACCTTC. It yields the protein CASSLDRVNGYTF.

Written as DNA, the CDR3 is TGTGCCTGGAGTGTCGGAGGGACTATGAACACTGAAGCTTTCTTT. Protein sequence: CAWSVGGTMNTEAFF. The V and J genes are TRBV30 and TRBJ1-1; D is perhaps TRBD1 (5 bases). Trimming pared 0 bases from V and 0 bases from J, leaving 11 bases between. The length of the CDR3 is 15 residues. CDR1 GTSNPN and CDR2 SVGIG come from the germline V gene (reference sequence).

The V and J genes are TRBV3-1 (or the pseudogene TRBV3-2) and TRBJ2-1, with TRBD1 matching over 10 bases. The germline V gene has CDR1 LGHDT and CDR2 YNNKEL (reference sequence). The CDR3 consists of 15 residues. Unmatched junction bases numbered 14, after V lost 4 bases and J lost 14 bases. DNA for the CDR3: TGTGCCAGCAGCCGCGGGACAGGGGAGCATGTTATTGAGTTCTTC. Its protein product is CASSRGTGEHVIEFF.